The clone carrying this T cell receptor beta chain was detected many times. No antigen is known for it. This CDR3 is built from 14 residues. Per the germline V gene, CDR1 is SQVTM and CDR2 is ANQGSEA. V shed 6 bases and J shed 0 bases, with 11 bases lying between them. This entry is derived from a study of identical twins. TCRdb re-derived calls from the 5' RACE reads in MiXCR, one entry per CDR3 protein. Of roughly 290,000 distinct CDR3 sequences listed, less than 9% are singletons. Overall study results and limits: Out-of-frame alpha sequences common to twins exhibited a surplus of low generation probability.

The sample was also reused in another study, on yellow fever vaccine responses in identical twins.

The chain joins TRBV29-1 to TRBJ2-2, with D perhaps assigned TRBD1 or TRBD2 (6 bases each). The specimen sequenced was memory (CD45RO+) T cells sorted from blood. This sequence originates from a woman aged 18-35 years in good health. The CDR3 DNA is TGCAGCGTCCCGGGGGCCTCGAACACCGGGGAGCTGTTTTTT. It yields the protein CSVPGASNTGELFF.